This T cell receptor beta chain appears in the sequencing data of a study of metastatic and nonmetastatic thyroid tumors. TCRdb called clones again from the PCR reads with MiXCR. Of about 92,000 clones listed, about 15% are singletons. The CDR3 covers 14 residues. J was trimmed by 1 base and V by 5 bases; bases with no gene match: 3. Per germline, CDR1 SNHLY and CDR2 FYNNEI. Among the patients, none had received any treatment before thyroid surgery. Sequences were obtained from blood. The chain uses TRBV2 and TRBJ1-1, with 8 bases matching TRBD1. The receptor was isolated from a female donor with papillary thyroid cancer or a benign thyroid nodule (not recorded which). Some clones in this sample may be carry-over from other donors' samples. The CDR3 region has the DNA TGTGCCAGCAGTCGGGACAGGCGGAACACTGAAGCTTTCTTT. As protein: CASSRDRRNTEAFF.